Below, 13 T cell receptor beta chains from the same sample are listed, as sequenced in a study of PD-1 blockade in classical Hodgkin lymphoma. Measured with immunoSEQ multiplex PCR; TCRdb has only the in-frame clones, and not every one. The sample includes 90,000 to 100,000 clones, roughly four fifths of them seen just once. Brentuximab vedotin exposure varied, and every patient relapsed after autologous stem cell transplantation. The sequencing used peripheral blood mononuclear cells (PBMCs), collected before the second cycle of nivolumab. The receptors were sampled from a human donor with classical Hodgkin lymphoma.

The chain employs TRBV4-3 and TRBJ2-3; D is perhaps TRBD1 (6 bases). V gave up 1 base and J gave up 5 bases, with 19 bases separating them. Germline V CDR1 and CDR2: LGHNA, YSLEER. The CDR3 runs 17 residues. The CDR3 spells CASSQGPGAKPQDTQYF. The DNA for the CDR3 is TGCGCCAGCAGCCAAGGGCCAGGGGCCAAGCCCCAAGATACGCAGTATTTT.

CDR3 sequence (DNA): TGCGCCAGCAGCGCCGGGACTAGCGGGGTCCAAGATACGCAGTATTTT. Encoded protein: CASSAGTSGVQDTQYF. The chain has TRBV5-1 and TRBJ2-3; 13 bases line up with TRBD2. V was pared by 4 bases and J by 5 bases, with 7 bases of the junction left unmatched. The CDR3 is 16 residues long. Per the germline V gene, CDR1 is SGHRS and CDR2 is YFSETQ.

This clone was detected once. This specimen includes other DNA sequences encoding the same CDR3. The chain recombines TRBV28 with TRBJ2-7; D remains unclear. Germline V gene sequence: CDR1 MDHEN, CDR2 SYDVKM. V shed 1 base and J shed 3 bases, with 4 bases lying between them. The CDR3 length is 12 residues. The CDR3 nucleotides read TGTGCCAGCAGTTTATCTTTCTACGAGCAGTACTTC. Translation: CASSLSFYEQYF.

J is TRBJ2-3 and V is TRBV6-1; tentative D call: TRBD2 (6 bases). Germline V gives CDR1 MNHNS, CDR2 SASEGT. V was pared by 3 bases and J by 0 bases, with 19 bases between. CDR3 length: 18 residues. The CDR3 sequence is CASSETAGSSPSTDTQYF. DNA of the CDR3: TGTGCCAGCAGTGAGACAGCGGGCTCGTCGCCGAGCACAGATACGCAGTATTTT.

The chain combines TRBV9 with TRBJ2-6, with no clear D. CDR1 is SGDLS, CDR2 YYNGEE, per germline. CDR3 size: 15 residues. Trimming removed 3 bases from V and 3 bases from J, with 10 bases in between. CDR3 region: CASSESLGGANVLTF. The CDR3 DNA follows: TGTGCCAGCAGCGAGTCCCTTGGTGGGGCCAACGTCCTGACTTTC. The full variable domain, rest sourced from reference TRBV9 and TRBJ2-6, is DSGVTQTPKHLITATGQRVTLRCSPRSGDLSVYWYQQSLDQGLQFLIQYYNGEERAKGNILERFSAQQFPDLHSELNLSSLELGDSALYFCASSESLGGANVLTFGAGSRLTVL.

This CDR3 is CASSRGGTDTQYF. In DNA, the CDR3 is TGTGCCAGCAGTCGCGGCGGGACGGATACGCAGTATTTT. V is TRBV27 and J is TRBJ2-3; possibly TRBD2 for D (6 bases). V was pared by 5 bases and J by 6 bases, with 12 bases between. Germline assignment: CDR1 MNHEY and CDR2 SMNVEV (reference sequence). The CDR3 contains 13 residues.

The chain uses TRBV9 and TRBJ2-3; D remains ambiguous. Per germline, CDR1 SGDLS and CDR2 YYNGEE. V shed 3 bases and J shed 0 bases, with 5 bases lying between them. The CDR3 spans 13 residues. CDR3 in DNA: TGTGCCAGCAGCGGAGACAGCACAGATACGCAGTATTTT. Translating it yields CASSGDSTDTQYF.

This chain joins TRBV29-1 and TRBJ1-1; no reliable D call. CDR3 length: 13 amino acids. Looked up from germline, CDR1 is SQVTM and CDR2 is ANQGSEA. Trimming took off 3 bases at V and 1 base at J, with 9 bases between the two ends. DNA for the CDR3: TGCAGCGTTGAGTTCCTCCCGAACACTGAAGCTTTCTTT. It encodes CSVEFLPNTEAFF.

A single count supports this clone. The rearrangement links TRBV10-2 to TRBJ2-2; D unresolved. Germline CDR1 WSHSY, CDR2 SAAADI. The V end was cut by 6 bases, the J end by 1 base, with 9 bases between. The CDR3 is made up of 14 amino acids. The CDR3 nucleotides read TGCGCCAGCAGCCTCGTTCTGAACACCGGGGAGCTGTTTTTT. The encoded protein is CASSLVLNTGELFF.

This clone came up once. The chain joins TRBV7-9 to TRBJ1-1; D is uncertain. The germline CDR1 and CDR2 sequences are SEHNR and FQNEAQ (reference sequence). Trimming cost V 4 bases and J 1 base, with 10 bases left between them. The CDR3 length is 14 residues. The CDR3 DNA sequence: TGTGCCAGCAGCTCCGATACACGGAACACTGAAGCTTTCTTT. Protein sequence: CASSSDTRNTEAFF. The full variable domain, rest sourced from reference TRBV7-9 and TRBJ1-1, is DTGVSQNPRHKITKRGQNVTFRCDPISEHNRLYWYRQTLGQGPEFLTYFQNEAQLEKSRLLSDRFSAERPKGSFSTLEIQRTEQGDSAMYLCASSSDTRNTEAFFGQGTRLTVV.

The chain recombines TRBV18 with TRBJ2-2, with D unclear. Trimming took off 1 base at V and 0 bases at J, with 9 bases between the two ends. Germline V gene lookup returns CDR1 KGHSH and CDR2 LQKENI. The CDR3 contains 16 residues. The DNA for the CDR3 is TGTGCCAGCTCACCACGTATCTCTTCGAACACCGGGGAGCTGTTTTTT. Translation: CASSPRISSNTGELFF. The complete variable domain, with remaining parts taken from reference TRBV18 and TRBJ2-2, reads NAGVMQNPRHLVRRRGQEARLRCSPMKGHSHVYWYRQLPEEGLKFMVYLQKENIIDESGMPKERFSAEFPKEGPSILRIQQVVRGDSAAYFCASSPRISSNTGELFFGEGSRLTVL.

The V and J genes are TRBV9 and TRBJ2-3; perhaps TRBD1 as D (6 bases). The V gene's germline CDR1 is SGDLS and CDR2 YYNGEE. The germline V and J ends were trimmed by 3 bases and 1 base, with 12 bases remaining between them. This CDR3 comprises 15 residues. The CDR3 here is CASSARDNRTDTQYF. The CDR3 coding sequence is TGTGCCAGCAGCGCTCGGGACAACCGCACAGATACGCAGTATTTT. Based on the CDR3 plus reference TRBV9 and TRBJ2-3, the full variable domain is DSGVTQTPKHLITATGQRVTLRCSPRSGDLSVYWYQQSLDQGLQFLIQYYNGEERAKGNILERFSAQQFPDLHSELNLSSLELGDSALYFCASSARDNRTDTQYFGPGTRLTVL.

The chain couples TRBV13 to TRBJ2-3; 8 bases are a match to TRBD1. The V and J ends lost 4 bases and 0 bases, in that order; junction bases with no gene match: 3. Germline lookup yields CDR1 PRHDT and CDR2 FYEKMQ (reference sequence). The CDR3 covers 15 residues. Here the CDR3 reads CASSSGQESTDTQYF. The CDR3 region has the DNA TGTGCCAGCAGCTCGGGACAGGAGAGCACAGATACGCAGTATTTT.